This entry lists 28 T cell receptor beta chains sequenced from one sample in a study of T-cell memory formation after mild COVID-19. TCRdb re-analysed the 5' RACE reads in MiXCR, keeping a single row per CDR3 protein. The table lists about 62,000 distinct CDR3 sequences, 9% to 9.5% of them singletons. Sequenced sample: PBMCs or a T cell subset sorted from them (not recorded which). The receptors shown here come from a man younger than 35 who had mild COVID-19 (a few samples of this study predate the infection). Cell type and time point are not known.

This clonotype appeared once. The junction departs from the called germline gene at one end, perhaps through a read error. The chain has TRBV15 and TRBJ1-5; no clear D. This CDR3 has 12 amino acids. Germline V lookup: CDR1 LNHNV, CDR2 YYDKDF (reference sequence). Written as DNA, the CDR3 is TGTGACACCAGCAGAGATAATCAGCCCCAGCATTTT. Translation: CDTSRDNQPQHF.

The genes are TRBV7-9 and TRBJ1-3; D not certain. The germline V and J ends were trimmed by 7 bases and 2 bases, with 12 bases remaining between them. This CDR3 comprises 14 residues. Germline assignment: CDR1 SEHNR and CDR2 FQNEAQ (reference sequence). The CDR3 region is CASTWTGTGNTIYF. For the CDR3, the DNA is TGTGCCAGCACCTGGACGGGGACTGGAAACACCATATATTTT.

This clonotype was observed a handful of times. V is TRBV15 and J is TRBJ1-6; D gene ambiguous. Germline CDR1 is LNHNV and CDR2 is YYDKDF (reference sequence). V gave up 2 bases and J gave up 14 bases, with 13 bases separating them. The CDR3 has 13 residues. CDR3 in amino acids: CATSRPDSLTLHF. The CDR3 nucleotides are TGTGCCACCAGCAGACCGGACTCACTCACCCTCCACTTT.

This clonotype was seen many times. The chain has TRBV5-1 and TRBJ1-1; 8 nucleotides align to TRBD1. The CDR3 totals 13 residues. Germline V gene lookup returns CDR1 SGHRS and CDR2 YFSETQ. Trimming at V came to 5 bases and at J to 5 bases, leaving 5 bases not matched to a gene. This chain's CDR3 is CASSRTGQTEAFF. The CDR3 DNA reads TGCGCCAGCAGTAGGACAGGGCAGACTGAAGCTTTCTTT.

This clonotype was found a few times. J is TRBJ2-3 and V is TRBV29-1; D is possibly TRBD2 (5 bases). The CDR3 sequence is 14 residues long. Per the germline V gene, CDR1 is SQVTM and CDR2 is ANQGSEA. The V end was cut by 0 bases, the J end by 6 bases, with 13 bases between. CDR3 protein: CSVEDPRRSDTQYF. The CDR3 bases are TGCAGCGTTGAAGACCCCCGGAGGTCGGATACGCAGTATTTT.

The rearrangement links TRBV10-2 to TRBJ1-6; D possibly corresponds to TRBD1 (5 bases). Germline loops: CDR1 WSHSY, CDR2 SAAADI. V was shortened by 7 bases and J by 5 bases, with 9 bases between the two germline ends. The CDR3 loop spans 13 amino acids. The CDR3 DNA follows: TGCGCCAGCAAGGGACCGGATAATTCACCCCTCCACTTT. This codes for CASKGPDNSPLHF.

This chain connects TRBV28 to TRBJ1-1, with unresolved D. The germline V and J ends were trimmed by 3 bases and 4 bases, with 9 bases remaining between them. The CDR3 has 13 amino acids. Germline values: CDR1 MDHEN, CDR2 SYDVKM. The CDR3 sequence is CASSLTRGTEAFF. In DNA form, the CDR3 reads TGTGCCAGCAGTTTGACCCGCGGCACTGAAGCTTTCTTT.

This clonotype showed up just a few times. This sequence joins TRBV28 and TRBJ2-1; 11 bases agree with TRBD2. This CDR3 has 15 residues. Germline values: CDR1 MDHEN, CDR2 SYDVKM. V trimming: 4 bases; J trimming: 6 bases; junction bases outside the gene matches: 5. The CDR3 region has the DNA TGTGCCAGCAGTTCAGGGACTAGCGGCATCAATGAGCAGTTCTTC. This encodes CASSSGTSGINEQFF.

There are a few counts of this clonotype. The V gene is TRBV2, the J gene TRBJ1-3; no clear D. This CDR3 region has 11 residues. CDR1 and CDR2 (germline): SNHLY, FYNNEI. V lost 10 bases and J lost 4, with 8 bases in between. The CDR3 reads CAINFGNTIYF. The CDR3 coding sequence is TGTGCCATTAACTTCGGAAACACCATATATTTT.

V usage is TRBV18 and J usage is TRBJ2-1, with 9 bases matching TRBD1. The CDR3 runs 16 residues. The germline gives CDR1 KGHSH, CDR2 LQKENI. V lost 6 bases, J lost 6 bases, and 12 bases stayed unmatched. This CDR3 is CASSFARDRAVNEQFF. The CDR3 DNA sequence: TGTGCCAGCTCGTTCGCCCGGGACAGGGCCGTCAATGAGCAGTTCTTC.

The J gene is TRBJ2-5, the V gene TRBV7-9; D ambiguous. The CDR3 has 13 residues. Trimming took off 6 bases at V and 5 bases at J, with 13 bases between the two ends. Germline V gene lookup returns CDR1 SEHNR and CDR2 FQNEAQ (reference sequence). CDR3 nucleotide sequence: TGTGCCAGCAGTCTCGTGGGTGTGGAGACCCAGTACTTC. Its translation is CASSLVGVETQYF.

This clonotype was seen many times. The chain uses TRBV12-3 or TRBV12-4 and TRBJ1-2; 11 nucleotides align to TRBD1. The CDR3 has 16 residues. Trimming at V came to 3 bases and at J to 5 bases, leaving 8 bases not matched to a gene. CDR3 residues: CASSFRTGGLVYGYTF. CDR3 nucleotide sequence: TGTGCCAGCAGTTTTCGGACAGGGGGCTTGGTTTATGGCTACACCTTC.

The chain employs TRBV5-1 and TRBJ2-2, with 8 positions matching TRBD1. The CDR3 length is 15 residues. With V trimmed by 0 bases and J by 6 bases, 4 bases remained unmatched. Germline V gene lookup returns CDR1 SGHRS and CDR2 YFSETQ. The CDR3 sequence: CASSLGQGAAGELFF. CDR3 nucleotides: TGCGCCAGCAGCTTGGGGCAGGGGGCTGCCGGGGAGCTGTTTTTT.

The V and J genes are TRBV30 and TRBJ1-1; 12 bases match TRBD1. The CDR3 is 16 amino acids. J lost 4 bases, V lost 2 bases, and 8 bases had no gene match. Germline V lookup: CDR1 GTSNPN, CDR2 SVGIG (reference sequence). The CDR3 loop reads CAWSPGTGGSITEAFF. CDR3 DNA sequence: TGTGCCTGGAGTCCCGGGACAGGGGGCTCGATCACTGAAGCTTTCTTT.

This chain joins TRBV12-3 or TRBV12-4 and TRBJ2-2; D is unresolved. The CDR3 loop spans 12 amino acids. Trimming shortened V by 8 bases and J by 0 bases, and 4 bases separated the two germline ends. DNA for the CDR3: TGTGCCAGCGCGGCGAACACCGGGGAGCTGTTTTTT. This sequence encodes CASAANTGELFF.

This clonotype has a handful of counts. V gene TRBV29-1 combines with J gene TRBJ2-2; D unresolved. This CDR3 spans 12 amino acids. V was clipped by 7 bases and J by 2 bases, with 8 bases between them. Germline loops: CDR1 SQVTM, CDR2 ANQGSEA. DNA of the CDR3: TGCAGCGCCACCTACAACACCGGGGAGCTGTTTTTT. Encoded protein: CSATYNTGELFF.

This clonotype was observed a few times. The chain uses TRBV9 and TRBJ1-4; possible D gene TRBD1, 6 bases. Trimming stripped 0 bases from V and 7 bases from J, with 13 bases between. Per the germline V gene, CDR1 is SGDLS and CDR2 is YYNGEE. The CDR3 has 15 residues. CDR3 nucleotide sequence: TGTGCCAGCAGCGTAGAGGCAGGGGTCGGTGAAAAACTGTTTTTT. Translation: CASSVEAGVGEKLFF.

The rearrangement joins TRBV6-5 to TRBJ2-5; D could derive from TRBD1 or TRBD2 (5 bases each). The germline V gene has CDR1 MNHEY and CDR2 SVGAGI. V shed 5 bases and J shed 4 bases, with 11 bases lying between them. The CDR3 loop spans 13 amino acids. The CDR3 DNA reads as TGTGCCAGCAGTCGGGCAGGGACAGAGACCCAGTACTTC. This gives the protein CASSRAGTETQYF.

This clonotype was detected many times. The V gene is TRBV7-9, the J gene TRBJ2-3; the D call may be TRBD1 or TRBD2 (5 bases each). CDR3 length equals 14 residues. V was cut by 2 bases and J by 1 base, with 7 bases left in between. Germline V gene sequence: CDR1 SEHNR, CDR2 FQNEAQ (reference sequence). The CDR3 nucleotides read TGTGCCAGCAGCTTAATGGGGGGCACAGATACGCAGTATTTT. This gives the protein CASSLMGGTDTQYF. The whole variable domain, remainder taken from reference TRBV7-9 and TRBJ2-3, is DTGVSQNPRHKITKRGQNVTFRCDPISEHNRLYWYRQTLGQGPEFLTYFQNEAQLEKSRLLSDRFSAERPKGSFSTLEIQRTEQGDSAMYLCASSLMGGTDTQYFGPGTRLTVL.

This clonotype was observed a handful of times. The chain is built from TRBV12-3 or TRBV12-4 and TRBJ2-5; D is unresolved. The CDR3 covers 15 residues. With 2 bases removed from V and 5 bases from J, the gap between germline ends came to 15 bases. The CDR3: CASSLWGTSQETQYF. DNA for the CDR3: TGTGCCAGCAGTTTATGGGGAACATCCCAGGAGACCCAGTACTTC.

The chain employs TRBV11-2 and TRBJ2-6, with D uncertain. The V and J ends lost 3 bases and 2 bases respectively, with 14 bases between them. Germline loops: CDR1 SGHAT, CDR2 FQNNGV. The CDR3 has 17 residues. The CDR3 DNA reads TGTGCCAGCAGCTTGGTCTTTTGGGGAACTGGGGCCAACGTCCTGACTTTC. The encoded protein is CASSLVFWGTGANVLTF.

This chain connects TRBV6-2 or TRBV6-3 to TRBJ2-7; D is perhaps TRBD1 (5 bases). V was pared by 2 bases and J by 3 bases, with 8 bases between. The CDR3 is 13 amino acids. In germline, CDR1 is MNHEY, CDR2 SVGEGT. Here the CDR3 reads CASSYSQGYEQYV. The CDR3 coding sequence is TGTGCCAGCAGTTACAGCCAGGGCTACGAGCAGTACGTC.

This clonotype has a handful of counts. The chain is built from TRBV12-3 or TRBV12-4 and TRBJ2-2, with a tentative D call TRBD1 (5 bases). CDR3 size: 17 residues. Deletions cut 5 bases from V and 0 bases from J, with 16 bases between. The CDR3 DNA reads as TGTGCCAGCAGTCGTAAGACAGCCACCACGAACACCGGGGAGCTGTTTTTT. It yields the protein CASSRKTATTNTGELFF.

This clonotype was recorded a few times. The chain joins TRBV2 to TRBJ2-7; TRBD1 matches 7 bases. CDR3 length: 13 residues. Germline assignment: CDR1 SNHLY and CDR2 FYNNEI. V trimming: 6 bases; J trimming: 4 bases; junction bases outside the gene matches: 6. CDR3 bases: TGTGCCAGCAGACCGGACAGGTTTTACGAGCAGTACTTC. Its translation: CASRPDRFYEQYF. Complete variable domain (other parts from reference TRBV2 and TRBJ2-7): EPEVTQTPSHQVTQMGQEVILRCVPISNHLYFYWYRQILGQKVEFLVSFYNNEISEKSEIFDDQFSVERPDGSNFTLKIRSTKLEDSAMYFCASRPDRFYEQYFGPGTRLTVT.

There are many counts of this clonotype. The V gene is TRBV20-1, the J gene TRBJ2-1; 8 bases are a match to TRBD2. With 3 bases clipped from V and 5 bases from J, the junction kept 6 bases outside the gene matches. This CDR3 is 14 amino acids long. CDR1 is DFQATT and CDR2 is SNEGSKA in the germline V gene (reference sequence). The CDR3 region is CSASPPGLDNEQFF. CDR3 sequence (DNA): TGCAGTGCTAGCCCACCGGGACTAGACAATGAGCAGTTCTTC.

This clonotype was seen more than once but under ten times. The chain is built from TRBV3-1 and TRBJ2-3, with D unclear. The germline CDR1 and CDR2 sequences are LGHDT and YNNKEL (reference sequence). This CDR3 contains 12 residues. Trimming pared 1 base from V and 7 bases from J, leaving 6 bases between. The chain's CDR3 is CASSQGVNTQYF. The DNA of the CDR3 is TGTGCCAGCAGCCAAGGAGTGAATACGCAGTATTTT.

This chain joins TRBV20-1 and TRBJ1-4; D is unresolved. CDR3 size: 14 residues. CDR1 is DFQATT, CDR2 SNEGSKA, per germline (reference sequence). Trimming stripped 4 bases from V and 0 bases from J, with 9 bases between. The CDR3 DNA sequence: TGCAGTGCTAAACGCAGTGCAACTAATGAAAAACTGTTTTTT. Encoded protein: CSAKRSATNEKLFF.

This chain uses TRBV5-6 with TRBJ2-7; D may be TRBD2 (6 bases). The germline V and J ends were trimmed by 4 bases and 1 base, with 18 bases remaining between them. The CDR3 extends over 16 amino acids. The germline V gene encodes CDR1 SGHDT and CDR2 YYEEEE. CDR3 sequence (DNA): TGTGCCAGCAGCAGCGCGGAGGGTCCTAGATCCTACGAGCAGTACTTC. Its protein product is CASSSAEGPRSYEQYF.